By sample share, the clone carrying this T cell receptor beta chain is medium-sized. The antigen remains undetermined. The data originate from a study of neoadjuvant nivolumab and ipilimumab in lung cancer. V was trimmed by 3 bases and J by 0 bases, leaving 4 bases between them. Germline CDR1 SGHVS, CDR2 FNYEAQ. The CDR3 is 13 amino acids. Study results and limitations: Only two of four nivolumab-treated tumors gained richness and clonality by surgery.

Sequencing was performed with immunoSEQ multiplex PCR; in TCRdb, only in-frame clones are kept and a portion is missing. The sample records 25,000 to 30,000 clones, 65% to 85% being singletons. Source: peripheral blood, taken before neoadjuvant nivolumab, alone or with ipilimumab. The TCR sequence derives from an adult with non-small cell lung cancer. The V and J genes are TRBV7-6 and TRBJ2-3; D gene uncertain. As DNA, the CDR3 is TGTGCCAGCAGCTTCGCCAGCACAGATACGCAGTATTTT. Translation gives CASSFASTDTQYF. Together with reference TRBV7-6 and TRBJ2-3, the CDR3 gives the full variable domain: GAGVSQSPRYKVTKRGQDVALRCDPISGHVSLYWYRQALGQGPEFLTYFNYEAQQDKSGLPNDRFSAERPEGSISTLTIQRTEQRDSAMYRCASSFASTDTQYFGPGTRLTVL.